Listed below are T cell receptor beta chains from one sample, sequenced in a study of blood T cell repertoires in COVID-19. Using immunoSEQ multiplex PCR, the repertoire was profiled, and TCRdb retains in-frame clones only, with some absent. This sample has 400,000 to 500,000 clones, with around nine tenths found just once. The sequenced sample consisted of PBMCs or T cells enriched from blood (not recorded which). Receptor source: a woman between 18 and 30 years old who had been exposed to COVID-19. Both conserved end residues are part of each CDR3. A D gene is named only where the DNA matches it firmly. Clone size, where shown, is once, few, many, or a class for clones that have expanded.

>TRBD1|NA|TRBV27|TRBJ2-7
TGTGCCAGCAGACGCTCACAGGGGTCCTACGAGCAGTACTTC
CASRRSQGSYEQYF
>NA|NA|TRBV3-1/TRBV3-2|TRBJ2-7
TGTGCCAGCAGCCCAGGACCAGGACTCCCTCATCCCTACGAGCAGTACTTC
CASSPGPGLPHPYEQYF
>TRBD1|NA|TRBV28|TRBJ2-5
TGTGCCAGCAGGTCGACAGGGTCGGAGACCCAGTACTTC
CASRSTGSETQYF
>TRBD2|NA|TRBV15|TRBJ2-7
TGTGCCACCAGCAGAGAGGAGGGGCTAGCGGGAGTGTACGAGCAGTACTTC
CATSREEGLAGVYEQYF
>TRBD1|NA|TRBV18|TRBJ2-5
TGTGCCAGCTCCCCTAGACAGGGCGAGACCCAGTACTTC
CASSPRQGETQYF
>TRBD2|few|TRBV7-7|TRBJ2-2
TGTGCCAGCAGTCGCGGACTAGCGGTTAACACCGGGGAGCTGTTTTTT
CASSRGLAVNTGELFF
>NA|NA|TRBV5-1|TRBJ2-1
TGCGCCAGCAGCACCCTACCGAGCTCCTACAATGAGCAGTTCTTC
CASSTLPSSYNEQFF
>NA|NA|TRBV11-2|TRBJ1-1
TGTGCCAGCAGCTTAGAAGGGGCAAGAATGAACACTGAAGCTTTCTTT
CASSLEGARMNTEAFF
>NA|few|TRBV29-1|TRBJ2-7
TGCAGCGTTGCGAGCTCCTACGAGCAGTACTTC
CSVASSYEQYF
>NA|NA|TRBV30|TRBJ1-2
TGTGCCTGGAGTCCCGGGGTCAACTATGGCTACACCTTC
CAWSPGVNYGYTF
>NA|NA|TRBV7-2|TRBJ1-5
TGTGCCAGCAGCTTAGACTATCGTCGGGACTATAGCAATCAGCCCCAGCATTTT
CASSLDYRRDYSNQPQHF
>TRBD1|NA|TRBV7-2|TRBJ1-5
TGTGCCAGCAGTGGAGGGGGCGGGAATCAGCCCCAGCATTTT
CASSGGGGNQPQHF
>NA|NA|TRBV10-3|TRBJ1-1
TGTGCCATCAGTGAGTCTTTACAGAACACTGAAGCTTTCTTT
CAISESLQNTEAFF
>TRBD1|once|TRBV18|TRBJ2-7
TGTGCCAGCTCGCCGCAGGTAGCCGGGACAGGCGACGAGCAGTACTTC
CASSPQVAGTGDEQYF
>NA|NA|TRBV15|TRBJ1-6
TGTGCCACCAGCCTACGGGGAGGACCCCTCCACTTT
CATSLRGGPLHF
>TRBD2|NA|TRBV28|TRBJ2-7
TGTGCCAGCAGTCCCCCCAGGGAGGGCGGGTACGAGCAGTACTTC
CASSPPREGGYEQYF
>TRBD2|NA|TRBV7-8|TRBJ2-1
TGTGCCAGCAGCGGGAAGACTAGCGGGGTAGTCAATGAGCAGTTCTTC
CASSGKTSGVVNEQFF
>NA|NA|TRBV30|TRBJ1-1
TGTGCCTGGAACATGAACACTGAAGCTTTCTTT
CAWNMNTEAFF
>NA|NA|TRBV30|TRBJ2-3
TGTGCCTGGAGTGTAACGGGGTACACAGATACGCAGTATTTT
CAWSVTGYTDTQYF
>TRBD1|NA|TRBV3-1/TRBV3-2|TRBJ1-6
TGTGCCAGCAGCCCCGACAGGGTCAAGTCACCCCTCCACTTT
CASSPDRVKSPLHF
>TRBD1|NA|TRBV27|TRBJ2-5
TGTGCCAGCAAGACGATTCGGACAGGGGGTTGGGAGACCCAGTACTTC
CASKTIRTGGWETQYF
>NA|NA|TRBV7-2|TRBJ2-2
TGTGCCAGCAGCTTAGTAGGGGCCGGCGGGGAGCTGTTTTTT
CASSLVGAGGELFF
>TRBD2|NA|TRBV27|TRBJ2-7
TGTGCCAGCAGTTTAGTAGCGGGGGCCGTGGAGGAGCAGTACTTC
CASSLVAGAVEEQYF
>NA|NA|TRBV19|TRBJ2-4
TGTGCCAGTAGTATCGGGTACATTCAGTACTTC
CASSIGYIQYF
>NA|NA|TRBV18|TRBJ1-6
TGTGCCAGCTCAACCGGACAGCGGAATAATTCACCCCTCCACTTT
CASSTGQRNNSPLHF
>NA|NA|TRBV4-3|TRBJ2-7
TGCGCCAGCAGCCAAGATAACGTGGGGGCCTACTACGAGCAGTACTTC
CASSQDNVGAYYEQYF
>NA|few|TRBV27|TRBJ2-1
TGTGCCAGCAGTTCCTTCTCCCTAGGCAATGAGCAGTTCTTC
CASSSFSLGNEQFF
>NA|NA|TRBV4-3|TRBJ1-4
TGCGCCAGCAGCCAAGATCCCAGGGTCGGGACTAATGAAAAACTGTTTTTT
CASSQDPRVGTNEKLFF
>TRBD1|NA|TRBV5-8|TRBJ1-3
TGTGCCAGCAGCACCGGGACAGGGGATCTCTCTGGAAACACCATATATTTT
CASSTGTGDLSGNTIYF
>TRBD1|NA|TRBV10-2|TRBJ2-3
TGCGCCAGCAGTGAGTCGATAGGGGGCCCTTACACAGATACGCAGTATTTT
CASSESIGGPYTDTQYF
>TRBD1|once|TRBV15|TRBJ2-7
TGTGCCACCAGCAACAGCCGGGACAGTCAGATCTACGAGCAGTACTTC
CATSNSRDSQIYEQYF
>NA|once|TRBV11-1|TRBJ2-7
TGTGCCAGCAGCTCGGGGTTGCAGGGGCTAACCTACGAGCAGTACTTC
CASSSGLQGLTYEQYF
>NA|NA|TRBV11-2|TRBJ1-5
TGTGCCAGCAGCTTAGATCCCGGGGGGGAGCCCCAGCATTTT
CASSLDPGGEPQHF
>TRBD2|NA|TRBV5-1|TRBJ2-3
TGCGCCAGCAGCTTGGTGCTAGCGGGCACAGATACGCAGTATTTT
CASSLVLAGTDTQYF
>NA|NA|TRBV28|TRBJ1-5
TGTGCCAGCAGTCTGGTGGGCAGGGCTAGCAATCAGCCCCAGCATTTT
CASSLVGRASNQPQHF
>NA|NA|TRBV6-5|TRBJ1-6
TGTGCCAGCAGGCCGACACAGGGCATCGGTTCACCCCTCCACTTT
CASRPTQGIGSPLHF
>TRBD1|NA|TRBV28|TRBJ1-2
TGTGCCAGCATAGTGAGGCAGGGGGCGCCTAATAACTATGGCTACACCTTC
CASIVRQGAPNNYGYTF
>NA|once|TRBV4-2|TRBJ2-7
TGTGCCAGCAGCCAAGAAGGCGGCCCGTCCTACGAGCAGTACTTC
CASSQEGGPSYEQYF
>TRBD1|once|TRBV15|TRBJ1-3
TGTGCCACCAGCAGAGAAAGACAGGGTGGGCGAAACACCATATATTTT
CATSRERQGGRNTIYF
>NA|NA|TRBV15|TRBJ2-6
TGTGCCACCAGCCCATTACACTCTGGGGCCAACGTCCTGACTTTC
CATSPLHSGANVLTF
>TRBD1|NA|TRBV12-3/TRBV12-4|TRBJ1-4
TGTGCCAGCAGAGGGCAGGGGGAAGGAAAACTGTTTTTT
CASRGQGEGKLFF
>TRBD1|NA|TRBV10-3|TRBJ2-7
TGTGCCATCAAATTGGACAGGAGTCCCTACGAGCAGTACTTC
CAIKLDRSPYEQYF
>NA|NA|TRBV5-4|TRBJ2-5
TGTGCCAGCAGCAGACCGGGACATCAAGAGACCCAGTACTTC
CASSRPGHQETQYF
>TRBD1|NA|TRBV9|TRBJ2-5
TGTGCCAGCAGCGTAGACAGGGGAGAGACCCAGTACTTC
CASSVDRGETQYF
>NA|NA|TRBV19|TRBJ1-5
TGTGCCAGTAGTATTTTAGGGGACATCGGCAATCAGCCCCAGCATTTT
CASSILGDIGNQPQHF
>NA|NA|TRBV30|TRBJ2-2
TGTGCCTGGAAACAGGGAAACGGGGAGCTGTTTTTT
CAWKQGNGELFF
>NA|once|TRBV19|TRBJ1-1
TGTGCCAGTAGTATAGATGGAGCACAGAACACTGAAGCTTTCTTT
CASSIDGAQNTEAFF
>TRBD2|few|TRBV7-9|TRBJ2-7
TGTGCCAGCAGCCCCGGGACTAGCGGGAGGGCGCGCCCCTACGAGCAGTACTTC
CASSPGTSGRARPYEQYF
>NA|NA|TRBV6-5|TRBJ2-6
TGTGCCAGCACCCCCGGAGGAGGGGCCAACGTCCTGACTTTC
CASTPGGGANVLTF